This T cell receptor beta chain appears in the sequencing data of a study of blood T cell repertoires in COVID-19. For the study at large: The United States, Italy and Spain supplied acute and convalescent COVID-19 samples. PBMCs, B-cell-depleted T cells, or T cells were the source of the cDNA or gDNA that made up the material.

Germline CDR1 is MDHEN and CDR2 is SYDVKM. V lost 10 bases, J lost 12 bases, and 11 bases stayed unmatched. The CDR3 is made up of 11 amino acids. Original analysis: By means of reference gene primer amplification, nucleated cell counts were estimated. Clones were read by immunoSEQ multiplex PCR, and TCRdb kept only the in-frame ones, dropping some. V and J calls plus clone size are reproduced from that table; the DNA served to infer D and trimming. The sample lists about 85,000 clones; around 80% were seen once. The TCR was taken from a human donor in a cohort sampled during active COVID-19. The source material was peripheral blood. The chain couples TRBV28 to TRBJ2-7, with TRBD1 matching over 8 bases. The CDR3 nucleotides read TGTGCCATCAAGGGACAGGATGCCTTGTACTTC. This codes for CAIKGQDALYF.